This T cell receptor (beta chain) was sequenced during a study of low-dose radiotherapy and immunotherapy resistance in tumors (dated 2022 in TCRdb). About the full investigation: In Cohort 1, each fraction delivered 0.5 Gy every 2 weeks, and the prescribed total PTV dose was 6.5 Gy. In Cohort 2, 1 Gy per fraction was delivered every two weeks, for a total of 13 Gy over 26 weeks. Nivolumab and ipilimumab were both given intravenously, with nivolumab at a 240 mg flat dose every two weeks and ipilimumab at 1 mg/kg every six weeks. Cyclophosphamide 200 mg/m2 was given intravenously every two weeks, one day before each radiation and immunotherapy administration. Starting on cycle 1 day 1, patients took 300 mg of aspirin by mouth once a day for four cycles. No randomization into treatment groups was done for the people taking part in the trial. Eight patients were included in the translational analysis: three from the first dose cohort and the first five from the second dose cohort.

This clonotype was counted ten times or more. Which antigen it targets is not known. The record has no base qualities; no much larger clone is one base away. The CDR3 covers 13 residues, taking in both the cysteine and the phenylalanine. The sequence is cut down to CDR3 DNA, 39 bases in frame from base 1. V lost 5 bases and J lost 2 bases; the stretch between them is 12 bases long. CDR1 and CDR2 were assigned from the germline V gene as SQVTM and ANQGSEA. Explained via the paper, the time point label denotes: before trial treatment. Donors were enrolled in RACIN, a single-arm phase I dose-escalation trial in which nivolumab, ipilimumab, aspirin, low-dose cyclophosphamide and low-dose radiotherapy were combined. Patients with advanced, TIL-negative solid tumors were considered eligible. The sample was run on an Illumina HiSeq 2500. First-strand cDNA was synthesized using Superscript III and a set of TRAV- and TRBV-specific primers, so that both TCRalpha and TCRbeta chains were covered. TCRs were amplified with Phusion for 15 to 20 PCR cycles, with a constant-region primer paired with the adapter attached to the V primers. The isolated mRNA was amplified using the MessageAmp II aRNA Amplification Kit, with in vitro transcription performed for about 15 hours at 37 degrees C. mRNA for TCR sequencing was isolated with the Dynabeads mRNA DIRECT Purification Kit. Indexed Illumina adapters were added in a second roughly 25-cycle Phusion PCR, and the resulting products were purified with AMPure XP beads. Per the authors' processing: Custom Perl scripts pooled TCR sequences encoding the same protein, removed out-of-frame sequences and computed each clonotype's abundance. Any TCR sequence supported by only a single read was excluded from analysis. The metrics used to describe the repertoires included Shannon entropy, Gini index, clonality, richness, and the frequency of TCRs shared between repertoires. TCRdb itself trimmed the public reads at Q25 with fastp, ran MiXCR and retained productive beta chains. All rows with the same CDR3 protein become a single entry with the most common DNA and genes. In this record, the V and J calls reflect TCRdb's handling and not the investigators' own analysis. The sample table holds under 90,000 distinct CDR3 sequences, of which 15% to 20% were seen once. Jointly, the top ten make up 2.5% to 3% of the sample.

The chain couples TRBV29-1 to TRBJ2-5; there is no confident call for the D gene. This specimen was PBMCs, taken before treatment. The sequence was obtained from a male donor with prostate cancer. The DNA sequence is given as TGCAGCGTTTACAAACGGGCGCAAGAGACCCAGTACTTC. This translates into CSVYKRAQETQYF. Joined to the reference TRBV29-1 and TRBJ2-5 proteins, this CDR3 gives the full variable domain: SAVISQKPSRDICQRGTSLTIQCQVDSQVTMMFWYRQQPGQSLTLIATANQGSEATYESGFVIDKFPISRPNLTFSTLTVSNMSPEDSSIYLCSVYKRAQETQYFGPGTRLLVL.